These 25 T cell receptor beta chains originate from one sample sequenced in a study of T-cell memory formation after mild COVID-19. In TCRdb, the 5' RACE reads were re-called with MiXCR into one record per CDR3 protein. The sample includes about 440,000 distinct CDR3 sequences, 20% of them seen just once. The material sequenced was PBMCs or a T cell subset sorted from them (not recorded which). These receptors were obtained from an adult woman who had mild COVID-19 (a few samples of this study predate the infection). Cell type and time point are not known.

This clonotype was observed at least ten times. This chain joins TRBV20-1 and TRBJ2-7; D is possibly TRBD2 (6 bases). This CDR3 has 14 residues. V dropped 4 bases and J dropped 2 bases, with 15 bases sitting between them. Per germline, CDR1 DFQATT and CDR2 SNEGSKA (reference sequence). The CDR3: CSAIISGPPYEQYF. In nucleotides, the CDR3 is TGCAGTGCTATAATTAGCGGCCCTCCCTACGAGCAGTACTTC.

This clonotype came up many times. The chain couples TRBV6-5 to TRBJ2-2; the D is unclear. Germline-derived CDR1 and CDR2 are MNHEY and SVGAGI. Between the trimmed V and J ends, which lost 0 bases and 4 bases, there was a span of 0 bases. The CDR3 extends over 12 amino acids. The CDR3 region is CASSYSTGELFF. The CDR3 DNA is TGTGCCAGCAGTTACTCCACCGGGGAGCTGTTTTTT.

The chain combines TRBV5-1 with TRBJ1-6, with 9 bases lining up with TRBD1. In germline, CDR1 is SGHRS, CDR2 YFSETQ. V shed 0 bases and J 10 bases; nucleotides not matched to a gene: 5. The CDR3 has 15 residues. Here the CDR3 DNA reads TGCGCCAGCAGCTTGGCGGACAGGGGAGAATCACCCCTCCACTTT. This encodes CASSLADRGESPLHF.

CDR3: CATSDYRTGGSYEQYF. The DNA of the CDR3 is TGTGCCACCAGTGATTACCGGACAGGGGGCTCCTACGAGCAGTACTTC. The chain recombines TRBV24-1 with TRBJ2-7; 10 bases align to TRBD1. V dropped 2 bases and J dropped 0; count of bases not matched to a gene: 3. Germline values: CDR1 KGHDR, CDR2 SFDVKD. CDR3 size: 16 residues.

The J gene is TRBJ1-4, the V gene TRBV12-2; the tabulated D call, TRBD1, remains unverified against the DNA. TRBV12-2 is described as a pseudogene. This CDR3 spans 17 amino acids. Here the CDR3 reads CASRREVRATGREKLFF. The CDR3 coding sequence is TGTGCAAGTCGCCGTGAGGTTCGAGCGACAGGGAGGGAAAAACTGTTTTTT.

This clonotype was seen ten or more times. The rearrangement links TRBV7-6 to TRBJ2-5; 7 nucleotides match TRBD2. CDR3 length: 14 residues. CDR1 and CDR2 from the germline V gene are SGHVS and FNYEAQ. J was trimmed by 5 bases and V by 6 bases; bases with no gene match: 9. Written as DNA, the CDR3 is TGTGCCAGCAGTGTGAGCGGGAACGGGGAGACCCAGTACTTC. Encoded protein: CASSVSGNGETQYF.

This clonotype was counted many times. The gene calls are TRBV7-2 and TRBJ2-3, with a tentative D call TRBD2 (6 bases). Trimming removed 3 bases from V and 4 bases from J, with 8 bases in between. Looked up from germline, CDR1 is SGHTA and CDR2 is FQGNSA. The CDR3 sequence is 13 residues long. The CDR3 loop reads CASSFRGADTQYF. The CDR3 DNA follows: TGTGCCAGCAGCTTTCGCGGGGCAGATACGCAGTATTTT.

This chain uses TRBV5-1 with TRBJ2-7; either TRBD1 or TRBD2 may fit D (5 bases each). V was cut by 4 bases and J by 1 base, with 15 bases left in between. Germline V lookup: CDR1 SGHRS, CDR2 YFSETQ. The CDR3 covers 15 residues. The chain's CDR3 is CASSPGTSLSYEQYF. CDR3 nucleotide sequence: TGCGCCAGCAGCCCCGGGACCAGCCTGTCCTACGAGCAGTACTTC.

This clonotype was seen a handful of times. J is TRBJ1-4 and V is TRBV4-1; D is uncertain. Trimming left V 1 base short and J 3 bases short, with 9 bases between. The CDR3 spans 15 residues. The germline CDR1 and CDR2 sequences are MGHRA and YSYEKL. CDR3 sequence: CASSQVGLPNEKLFF. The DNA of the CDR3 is TGCGCCAGCAGCCAAGTAGGCTTACCTAATGAAAAACTGTTTTTT.

This CDR3 reads CASSFGLGVDGEQFF. The CDR3 DNA reads TGTGCCAGCAGCTTTGGACTAGGAGTGGACGGTGAGCAGTTCTTC. The V and J genes are TRBV5-4 and TRBJ2-1; 7 bases agree with TRBD2. This CDR3 has 15 amino acids. The germline V gene encodes CDR1 SGHNT and CDR2 YYREEE (reference sequence). V shed 2 bases and J 9 bases; nucleotides not matched to a gene: 11.

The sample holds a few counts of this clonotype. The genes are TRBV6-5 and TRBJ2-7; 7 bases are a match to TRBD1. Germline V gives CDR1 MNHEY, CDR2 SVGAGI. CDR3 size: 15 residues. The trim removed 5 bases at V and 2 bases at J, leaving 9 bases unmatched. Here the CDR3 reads CASSGLGTATYEQYF. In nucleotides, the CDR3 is TGTGCCAGCAGTGGACTTGGGACAGCCACCTACGAGCAGTACTTC.

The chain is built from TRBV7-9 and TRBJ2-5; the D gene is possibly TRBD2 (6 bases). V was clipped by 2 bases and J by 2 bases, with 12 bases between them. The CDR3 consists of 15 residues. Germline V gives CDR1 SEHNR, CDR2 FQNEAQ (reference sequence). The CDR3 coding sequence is TGTGCCAGCAGCTTATTTACTAGCTGGCAAGAGACCCAGTACTTC. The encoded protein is CASSLFTSWQETQYF.

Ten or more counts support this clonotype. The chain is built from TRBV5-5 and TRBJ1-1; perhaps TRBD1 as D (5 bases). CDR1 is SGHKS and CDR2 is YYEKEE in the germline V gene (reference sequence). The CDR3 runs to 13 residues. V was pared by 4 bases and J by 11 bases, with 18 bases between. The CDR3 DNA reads TGTGCCAGCAGCCCTGACAGTGACCCGTGGGCTTTCTTT. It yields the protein CASSPDSDPWAFF.

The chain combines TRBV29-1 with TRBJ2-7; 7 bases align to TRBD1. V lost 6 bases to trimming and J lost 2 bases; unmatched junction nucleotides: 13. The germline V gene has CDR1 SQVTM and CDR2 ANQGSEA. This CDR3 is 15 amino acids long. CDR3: CSVLGPRTGPYEQYF. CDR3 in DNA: TGCAGCGTCTTGGGGCCCCGGACAGGCCCCTACGAGCAGTACTTC.

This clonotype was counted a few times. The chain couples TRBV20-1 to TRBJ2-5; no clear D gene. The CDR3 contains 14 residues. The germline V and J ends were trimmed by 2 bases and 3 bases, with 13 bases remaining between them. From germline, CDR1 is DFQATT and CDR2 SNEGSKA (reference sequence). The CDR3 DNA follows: TGCAGTGCTAGACCTCCGGACGAGGAAGAGACCCAGTACTTC. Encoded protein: CSARPPDEEETQYF.

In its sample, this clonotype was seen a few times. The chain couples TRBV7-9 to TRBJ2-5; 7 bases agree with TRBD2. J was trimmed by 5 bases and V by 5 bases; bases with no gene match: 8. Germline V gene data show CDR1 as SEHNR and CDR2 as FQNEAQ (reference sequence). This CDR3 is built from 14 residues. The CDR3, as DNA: TGTGCCAGCAGCGACTCTAACGGGAGGGAGACCCAGTACTTC. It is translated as CASSDSNGRETQYF.

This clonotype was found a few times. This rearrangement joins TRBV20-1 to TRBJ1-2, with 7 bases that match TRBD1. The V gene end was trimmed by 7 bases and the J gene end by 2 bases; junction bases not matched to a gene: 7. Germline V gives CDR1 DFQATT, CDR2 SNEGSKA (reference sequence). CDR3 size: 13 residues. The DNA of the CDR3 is TGCAGTGGAGCTTGGGACAGAAACTATGGCTACACCTTC. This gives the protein CSGAWDRNYGYTF.

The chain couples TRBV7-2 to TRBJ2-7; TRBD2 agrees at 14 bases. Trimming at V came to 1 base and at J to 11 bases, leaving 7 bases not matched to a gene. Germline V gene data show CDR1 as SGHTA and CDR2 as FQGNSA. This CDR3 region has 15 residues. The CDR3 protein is CASSLDGTSGSREYF. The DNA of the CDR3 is TGTGCCAGCAGCTTAGACGGGACTAGCGGGAGTAGGGAGTACTTC.

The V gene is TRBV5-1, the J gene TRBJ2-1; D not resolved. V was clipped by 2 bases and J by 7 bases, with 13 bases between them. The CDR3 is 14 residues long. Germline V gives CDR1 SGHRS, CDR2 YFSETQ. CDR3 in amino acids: CASSLGRAVNEQFF. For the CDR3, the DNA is TGCGCCAGCAGCTTAGGACGGGCTGTTAATGAGCAGTTCTTC.

The CDR3 sequence: CASSVYRGAANEQFF. CDR3 bases: TGTGCCAGTAGTGTCTACAGGGGCGCGGCGAATGAGCAGTTCTTC. The chain has TRBV19 and TRBJ2-1, with TRBD1 matching 7 bases. There are 15 residues in the CDR3. Germline V lookup: CDR1 LNHDA, CDR2 SQIVND (reference sequence). The ends lost 5 bases at V and 7 bases at J; junction bases unmatched: 11. The variable domain in full, completed from reference TRBV19 and TRBJ2-1, reads DGGITQSPKYLFRKEGQNVTLSCEQNLNHDAMYWYRQDPGQGLRLIYYSQIVNDFQKGDIAEGYSVSREKKESFPLTVTSAQKNPTAFYLCASSVYRGAANEQFFGPGTRLTVL.

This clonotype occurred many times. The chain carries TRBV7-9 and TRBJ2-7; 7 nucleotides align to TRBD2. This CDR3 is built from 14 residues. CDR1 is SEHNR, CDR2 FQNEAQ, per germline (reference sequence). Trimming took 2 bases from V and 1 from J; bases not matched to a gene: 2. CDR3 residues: CASSLSGKSYEQYF. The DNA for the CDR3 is TGTGCCAGCAGCTTAAGCGGGAAATCCTACGAGCAGTACTTC.

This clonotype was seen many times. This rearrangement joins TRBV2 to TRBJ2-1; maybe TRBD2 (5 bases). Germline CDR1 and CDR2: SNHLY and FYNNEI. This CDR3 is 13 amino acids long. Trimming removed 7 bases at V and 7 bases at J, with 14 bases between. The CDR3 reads CASKRARGNEQFF. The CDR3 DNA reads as TGTGCCAGCAAGCGAGCACGCGGGAATGAGCAGTTCTTC. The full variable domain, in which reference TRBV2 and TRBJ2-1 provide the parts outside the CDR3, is EPEVTQTPSHQVTQMGQEVILRCVPISNHLYFYWYRQILGQKVEFLVSFYNNEISEKSEIFDDQFSVERPDGSNFTLKIRSTKLEDSAMYFCASKRARGNEQFFGPGTRLTVL.

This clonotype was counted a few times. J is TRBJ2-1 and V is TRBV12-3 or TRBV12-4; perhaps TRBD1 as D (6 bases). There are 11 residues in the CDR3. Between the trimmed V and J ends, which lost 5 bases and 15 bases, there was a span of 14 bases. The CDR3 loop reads CASSPQGLPFF. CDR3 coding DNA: TGTGCCAGCAGTCCACAGGGTCTTCCGTTCTTC.

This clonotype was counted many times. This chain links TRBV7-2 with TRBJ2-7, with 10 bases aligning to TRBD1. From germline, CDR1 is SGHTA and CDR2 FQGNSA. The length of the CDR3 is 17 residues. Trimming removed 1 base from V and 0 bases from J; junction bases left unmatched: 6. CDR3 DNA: TGTGCCAGCAGCTTAGGGACAGGGGGTTTTTCCTCCTACGAGCAGTACTTC. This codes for CASSLGTGGFSSYEQYF.

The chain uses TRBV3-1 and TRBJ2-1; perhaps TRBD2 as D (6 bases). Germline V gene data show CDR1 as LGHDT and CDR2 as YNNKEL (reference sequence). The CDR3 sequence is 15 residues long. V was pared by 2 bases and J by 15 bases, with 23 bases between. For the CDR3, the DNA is TGTGCCAGCAGCCAACTTGCTCTGGGGGGACGTGGAGCGTTCTTC. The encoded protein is CASSQLALGGRGAFF.